This TCR beta chain stems from a study of blood T cell repertoires in COVID-19 (TCRdb year 2020). For the study in its entirety: Collaborator samples came from the United States, Italy and Spain and covered acute and convalescent phases of COVID-19. The prospective study material was composed of cDNA or gDNA derived from T cells, B-cell-depleted T cells, or PBMCs. The dataset comprised deeply sampled blood TCRbeta repertoires from subjects exposed to, actively infected with, or recovered from COVID-19. The repertoires were made available in a free public database intended to serve as a resource for research on the immune response to SARS-CoV-2. Samples were obtained from the ongoing ImmuneRACE study (first 160 participants) and from some 1,200 subjects provided by 6 global collaborators. Nearly every sample came with metadata listing a de-identified subject ID, COVID-19 status, age in years and sex. Where available, HLA class I and class II types were obtained from metadata supplied by the sample provider rather than from assay-based typing.

Enrolling through a virtual design, the prospective study's participants ranged in age from about 18 to 89 years and lived across 20 to 30 United States geographic areas. Cohort assignment in the prospective study relied on participant-reported clinical history from a screening survey and a study questionnaire. ImmuneRACE Cohort 3 recovered participants were defined by two consecutive negative NP/OP PCR tests, healthcare professional clearance, or symptom resolution. Each participant in the prospective study had whole blood, serum and a nasopharyngeal or oropharyngeal swab collected by mobile phlebotomists. Participants in the prospective study had the option to provide additional blood draws and questionnaires over an approximately 2-month period. Prospective study blood samples were shipped either frozen or at room temperature before DNA extraction. The germline V gene sets CDR1 to LGHNA and CDR2 to YNFKEQ. A distance of 12 bases separates the germline ends of V and J, which lose 0 bases and 7 bases respectively. Spanning cysteine to phenylalanine, the CDR3 consists of 14 amino acids. Of the read, only the CDR3 DNA is kept; its 42 bases are in frame from base 1.

Concerning this clone: Its antigen remains unidentified. Per-base qualities were not stored, and no clone one base away is much larger.

TCRbeta CDR3 regions were amplified from genomic DNA by means of the immunoSEQ Assay, a bias-controlled multiplex PCR. In the authors' own workflow: Nucleated cell counts per sample were estimated from amplification of reference gene primers within the assay. To quantify the absolute abundance of each unique TCRbeta CDR3 rearrangement, sequence reads were collapsed and filtered. Productive Simpson clonality was computed per sample as the square root of Simpson's diversity index over productive rearrangements. TCRdb holds this immuneACCESS table with in-frame rearrangements only. Some clones are missing; in checked studies, unresolved V genes explain under half, and the rest has no known cause. Clonal size and the V and J genes are those of that table, whereas D and trimming came from the DNA. The sample includes approximately 450,000 clones, with roughly nine tenths observed a single time. Jointly, the top ten make up around 1.1% of the sample.

Overall study results and their limits: The quantity of clinical and demographic metadata differed by source and by participant and was supplied without curation.

The sample taken for sequencing was PBMCs or T cells enriched from blood (not recorded which). In this chain, TRBV4-2 is recombined with TRBJ1-1; no D gene is confidently identified. This receptor was obtained from a man younger than 45 who had recovered from COVID-19. The CDR3 reads CASSQEKVQDEAFF. The DNA sequence is given as TGTGCCAGCAGCCAAGAAAAAGTCCAGGATGAAGCTTTCTTT.